The text below deals with one TCR beta chain. Antigen unknown. Other nucleotide sequences in the sample specify the same CDR3. The sample belongs to a study of T cell clones after liver transplantation. The ends were cut back, 4 bases at V and 5 bases at J, with 17 bases in the middle. Germline V gene data show CDR1 as MNHEY and CDR2 as SMNVEV (reference sequence). The CDR3 sequence is 15 residues long. Here immunoSEQ multiplex PCR was the method, and the copy in TCRdb shows in-frame clones only, minus some. The data hold about 76,000 clones, with less than 85% observed a single time. Study-level findings and limits: Graft donor-reactive T cells may have migrated into the graft rather than being deleted. Circulating graft-donor-reactive CD4 TCRbeta sequences fell significantly post-transplant in most of the 8 subjects.

The input for sequencing was CD4+ T cells from blood, taken at the 22-month timepoint. The origin of this receptor is a human patient who received a liver transplant. Some T cells may be graft donor cells. The J gene is TRBJ1-2, the V gene TRBV27; a possible D gene is TRBD1 (6 bases). The CDR3 reads CASSSPGRGNYGYTF. The CDR3 DNA sequence: TGTGCCAGCAGTTCCCCAGGAAGGGGGAATTATGGCTACACCTTC.